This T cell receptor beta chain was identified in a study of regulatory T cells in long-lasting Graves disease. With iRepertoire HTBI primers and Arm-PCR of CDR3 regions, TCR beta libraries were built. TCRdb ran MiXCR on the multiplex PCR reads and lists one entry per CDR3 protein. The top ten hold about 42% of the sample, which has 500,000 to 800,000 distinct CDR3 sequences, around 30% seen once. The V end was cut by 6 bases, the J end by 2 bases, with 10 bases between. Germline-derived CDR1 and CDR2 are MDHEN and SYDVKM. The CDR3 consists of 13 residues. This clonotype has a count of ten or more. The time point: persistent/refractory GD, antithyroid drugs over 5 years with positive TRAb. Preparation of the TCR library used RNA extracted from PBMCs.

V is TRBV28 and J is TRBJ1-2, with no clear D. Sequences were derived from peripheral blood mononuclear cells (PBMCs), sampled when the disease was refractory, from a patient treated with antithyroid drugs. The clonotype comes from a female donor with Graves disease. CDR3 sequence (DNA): TGTGCCAGCAGCGTAGTAGAAAACTATGGCTACACCTTC. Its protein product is CASSVVENYGYTF.